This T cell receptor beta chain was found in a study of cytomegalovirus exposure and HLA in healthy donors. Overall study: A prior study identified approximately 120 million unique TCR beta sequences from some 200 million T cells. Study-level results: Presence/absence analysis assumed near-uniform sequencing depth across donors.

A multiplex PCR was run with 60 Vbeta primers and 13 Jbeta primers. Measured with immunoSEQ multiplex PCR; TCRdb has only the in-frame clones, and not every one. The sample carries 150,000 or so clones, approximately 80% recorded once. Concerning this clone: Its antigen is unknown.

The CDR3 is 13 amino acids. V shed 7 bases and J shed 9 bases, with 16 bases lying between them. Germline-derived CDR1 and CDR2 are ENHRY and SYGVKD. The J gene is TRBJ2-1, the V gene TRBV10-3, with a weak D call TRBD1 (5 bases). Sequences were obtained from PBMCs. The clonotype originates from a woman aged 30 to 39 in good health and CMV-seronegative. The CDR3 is CAIKDRGFGEQFF. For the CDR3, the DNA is TGTGCCATCAAGGATAGGGGCTTCGGTGAGCAGTTCTTC.